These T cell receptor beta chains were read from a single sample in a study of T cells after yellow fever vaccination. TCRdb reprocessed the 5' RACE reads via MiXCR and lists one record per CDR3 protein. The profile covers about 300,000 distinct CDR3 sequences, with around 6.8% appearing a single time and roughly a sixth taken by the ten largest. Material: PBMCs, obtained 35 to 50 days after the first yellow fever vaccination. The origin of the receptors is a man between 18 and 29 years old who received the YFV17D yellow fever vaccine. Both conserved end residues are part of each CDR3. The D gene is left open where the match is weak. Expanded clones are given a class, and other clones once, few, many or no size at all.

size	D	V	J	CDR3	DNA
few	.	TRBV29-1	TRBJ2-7	CSVTTTDRTLYEQYF	TGCAGCGTAACTACTACTGACCGAACGCTCTACGAGCAGTACTTC
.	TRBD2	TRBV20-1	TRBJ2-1	CSATGLAVNEQFF	TGCAGTGCTACGGGACTAGCGGTCAATGAGCAGTTCTTC
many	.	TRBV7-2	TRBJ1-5	CASSVHAAGGSNQPQHF	TGTGCCAGCAGCGTCCACGCAGCGGGCGGTAGCAATCAGCCCCAGCATTTT
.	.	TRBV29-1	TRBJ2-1	CSVVQKRNEQFF	TGCAGCGTTGTACAAAAAAGAAATGAGCAGTTCTTC
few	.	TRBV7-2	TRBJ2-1	CASSWGTPRHHNEQFF	TGTGCCAGCAGCTGGGGGACCCCCCGTCACCACAATGAGCAGTTCTTC
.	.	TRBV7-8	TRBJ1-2	CASSLNRDPYGYTF	TGTGCCAGCAGTTTAAATCGGGACCCCTATGGCTACACCTTC
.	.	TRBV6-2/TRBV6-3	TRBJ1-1	CASSYFVDTEAFF	TGTGCCAGCAGTTACTTCGTTGACACTGAAGCTTTCTTT
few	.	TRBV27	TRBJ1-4	CASSAMSNEKLFF	TGTGCCAGCAGTGCGATGTCTAATGAAAAACTGTTTTTT
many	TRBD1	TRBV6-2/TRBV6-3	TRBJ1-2	CARTRTGYGYTF	TGTGCCAGGACAAGGACAGGGTATGGCTACACCTTC
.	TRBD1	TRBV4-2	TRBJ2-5	CASSLYRDSPQETQYF	TGTGCCAGCAGCCTGTACCGGGACAGCCCCCAAGAGACCCAGTACTTC
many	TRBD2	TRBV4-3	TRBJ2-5	CASSQYYPGLAGGRQETQYF	TGCGCCAGCAGCCAGTACTATCCTGGACTAGCGGGGGGTAGACAAGAGACCCAGTACTTC
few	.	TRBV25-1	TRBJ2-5	CASSERGQGATQYF	TGTGCCAGCAGTGAAAGGGGTCAGGGCGCGACCCAGTACTTC
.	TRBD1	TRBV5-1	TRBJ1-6	CASTGGWNSPLHF	TGCGCCAGCACAGGGGGCTGGAATTCACCCCTCCACTTT
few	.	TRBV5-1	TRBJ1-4	CASSTGHSIATNEKLFF	TGCGCCAGCAGCACCGGACACTCCATTGCAACTAATGAAAAACTGTTTTTT
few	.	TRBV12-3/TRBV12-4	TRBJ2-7	CASSRGGGIGYEQYF	TGTGCCAGCAGCCGAGGGGGGGGAATTGGTTACGAGCAGTACTTC
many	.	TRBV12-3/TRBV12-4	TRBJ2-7	CASSFSGSYEQYF	TGTGCCAGCAGTTTTTCCGGTTCCTACGAGCAGTACTTC
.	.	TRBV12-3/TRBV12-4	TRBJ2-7	CASAIGSVSYEQYF	TGTGCCAGCGCTATTGGTAGCGTTTCCTACGAGCAGTACTTC
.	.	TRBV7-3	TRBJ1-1	CASSPGQRVNTEAFF	TGTGCCAGCAGCCCAGGACAGCGCGTGAACACTGAAGCTTTCTTT
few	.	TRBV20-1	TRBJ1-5	CSAEEGGAGQPQHF	TGCAGTGCCGAGGAGGGCGGGGCCGGTCAGCCCCAGCATTTT
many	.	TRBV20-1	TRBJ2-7	CSARGQEIGEQYF	TGCAGTGCTAGAGGGCAGGAGATAGGGGAGCAGTACTTC
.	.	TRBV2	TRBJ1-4	CASRKESTDEKLFF	TGTGCCAGCAGGAAGGAATCCACGGATGAAAAACTGTTTTTT
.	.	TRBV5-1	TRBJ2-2	CASSLITGTGELFF	TGCGCCAGCAGCTTAATAACAGGCACCGGGGAGCTGTTTTTT
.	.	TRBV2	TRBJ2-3	CASSRPIGRGDTQYF	TGTGCCAGCAGCCGCCCGATAGGCAGGGGAGATACGCAGTATTTT
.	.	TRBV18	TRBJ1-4	CASSPHSGPNEKLFF	TGTGCCAGCTCACCTCACAGCGGACCTAATGAAAAACTGTTTTTT
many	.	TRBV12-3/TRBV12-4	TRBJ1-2	CASSSTNYGYTF	TGTGCCAGCAGTAGCACTAACTATGGCTACACCTTC
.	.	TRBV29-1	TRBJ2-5	CSVEVRGFQETQYF	TGCAGCGTTGAAGTGCGGGGTTTCCAAGAGACCCAGTACTTC
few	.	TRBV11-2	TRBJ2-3	CASSRRRDTDTQYF	TGTGCCAGCAGCAGACGACGAGACACAGATACGCAGTATTTT
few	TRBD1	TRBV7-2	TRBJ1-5	CASSHPQGAHQPQHF	TGTGCCAGCAGCCACCCACAGGGGGCTCATCAGCCCCAGCATTTT
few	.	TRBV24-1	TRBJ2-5	CATSDNGVGHDKETQYF	TGTGCCACCAGCGACAACGGGGTAGGGCACGATAAAGAGACCCAGTACTTC
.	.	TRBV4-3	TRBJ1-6	CASSRREGSDLSPLHF	TGCGCCAGCAGCCGGCGGGAGGGGTCGGACCTCTCACCCCTCCACTTT